This T cell receptor (beta chain) was sequenced in a study of tumor-infiltrating lymphocytes in primary liver carcinoma. Looking at the study overall: In every tissue type, samples returned a similar yield of roughly 3.65 to 7.5 million productive TCRbeta reads.

Regarding the study as a whole: Tumor top-250-clone fraction significantly exceeded that of blood (p = 0.039).

This CDR3 contains 12 residues. Germline values: CDR1 SGHAT, CDR2 FQNNGV. The input was around 500 ng total RNA; TCR beta cDNA was made from it with a constant-region primer. Slightly modified ARM-PCR, run as three nested multiplex PCR rounds, produced the TCR beta libraries. The first two PCR rounds used TRBV1-TRBV30 forward primers with a C-beta reverse primer, about 10 cycles each. One entry per CDR3 protein results from TCRdb running MiXCR on the multiplex PCR reads. The sample yields 40,000 to 45,000 distinct CDR3 sequences, approximately 70% seen once. Co-extracted RNA and DNA came from around 18-30 mg of unsorted bulk tissue. For this clonotype: Its antigen is unidentified. A read error may account for a junction end that differs from germline.

The sequenced sample consisted of liver tumor tissue from sampling region 2. Subset described: tumor region T2, inferior pole. The clonotype comes from a man aged 40-50 years with primary liver carcinoma and hepatitis B virus infection. The J gene is TRBJ2-7, the V gene TRBV11-2; D gene unclear. Here the CDR3 DNA reads TGTCCCAGTAGCTTGTCAGGCATCAAGCAGTACTTC. This sequence encodes CPSSLSGIKQYF. Full variable domain (rest looked up from reference TRBV11-2 and TRBJ2-7): EAGVAQSPRYKIIEKRQSVAFWCNPISGHATLYWYQQILGQGPKLLIQFQNNGVVDDSQLPKDRFSAERLKGVDSTLKIQPAKLEDSAVYLCPSSLSGIKQYFGPGTRLTVT.